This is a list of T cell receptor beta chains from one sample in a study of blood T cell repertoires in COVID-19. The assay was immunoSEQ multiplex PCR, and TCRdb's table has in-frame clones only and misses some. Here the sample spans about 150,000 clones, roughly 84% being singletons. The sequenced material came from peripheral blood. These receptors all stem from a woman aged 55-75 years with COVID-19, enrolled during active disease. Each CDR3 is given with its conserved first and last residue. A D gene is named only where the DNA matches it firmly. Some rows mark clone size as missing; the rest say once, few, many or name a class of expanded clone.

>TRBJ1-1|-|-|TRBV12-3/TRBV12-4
CASSRGQNTEAFF
TGTGCCAGCAGCAGGGGACAGAACACTGAAGCTTTCTTT
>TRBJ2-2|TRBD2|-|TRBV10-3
CATGLAHNTGELFF
TGTGCCACCGGACTAGCGCATAACACCGGGGAGCTGTTTTTT
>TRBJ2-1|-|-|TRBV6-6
CASSPDHPDSEQFF
TGTGCCAGCAGTCCGGACCACCCAGACAGTGAGCAGTTCTTC
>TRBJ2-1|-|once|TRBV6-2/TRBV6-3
CASSLWTLFRGEQFF
TGTGCCAGCAGTCTTTGGACTCTCTTCCGGGGTGAGCAGTTCTTC
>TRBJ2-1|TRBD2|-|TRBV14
CASSQDRGLAALNEQFF
TGTGCCAGCAGCCAAGATCGAGGACTAGCGGCGTTAAATGAGCAGTTCTTC
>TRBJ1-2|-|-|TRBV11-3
CASSFGGQGYTF
TGTGCCAGCAGCTTTGGAGGGCAAGGCTACACCTTC
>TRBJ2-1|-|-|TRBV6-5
CASTDWGGGRSEQFF
TGTGCCAGCACCGACTGGGGCGGGGGCCGATCTGAGCAGTTCTTC
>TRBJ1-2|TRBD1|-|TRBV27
CASSLFGTDNYGYTF
TGTGCCAGCAGTTTATTCGGGACAGATAACTATGGCTACACCTTC
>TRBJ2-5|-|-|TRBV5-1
CASSSLEQETQYF
TGCGCCAGCAGCTCCCTAGAACAAGAGACCCAGTACTTC
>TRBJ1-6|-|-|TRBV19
CASSSQGENSPLHF
TGTGCCAGTAGTTCACAGGGAGAGAATTCACCCCTCCACTTT
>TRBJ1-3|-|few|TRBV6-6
CASSLTGGNTIYF
TGTGCCAGCAGTTTGACAGGAGGAAACACCATATATTTT
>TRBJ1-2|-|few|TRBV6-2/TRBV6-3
CASSPHPPENYGYTF
TGTGCCAGCAGTCCCCACCCCCCGGAGAACTATGGCTACACCTTC
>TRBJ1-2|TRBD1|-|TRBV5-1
CASSSKQGGYGYTF
TGCGCCAGCAGTTCCAAACAGGGGGGCTATGGCTACACCTTC
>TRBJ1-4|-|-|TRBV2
CASRPTSTNEKLFF
TGTGCCAGCAGGCCTACTTCAACTAATGAAAAACTGTTTTTT
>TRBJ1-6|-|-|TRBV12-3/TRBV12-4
CASRTGKSSPLHF
TGTGCCAGCAGGACAGGAAAGAGCTCACCCCTCCACTTT
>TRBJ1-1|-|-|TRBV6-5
CASSPFGNTEAFF
TGTGCCAGCAGTCCCTTCGGGAACACTGAAGCTTTCTTT
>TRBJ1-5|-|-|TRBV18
CASSSQTRGHNQPQHF
TGTGCCAGCTCATCCCAAACCCGCGGACACAATCAGCCCCAGCATTTT
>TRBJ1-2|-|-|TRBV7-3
CASSLKDAGMGGYTF
TGTGCCAGCAGCTTAAAAGATGCAGGGATGGGTGGCTACACCTTC
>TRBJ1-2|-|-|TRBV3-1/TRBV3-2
CASSQVEGAGGYTF
TGTGCCAGCAGCCAAGTGGAGGGCGCAGGAGGCTACACCTTC
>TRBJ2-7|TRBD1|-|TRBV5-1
CASSLAGGTGPAYEQYF
TGCGCCAGCAGCTTAGCTGGAGGGACAGGGCCTGCCTACGAGCAGTACTTC
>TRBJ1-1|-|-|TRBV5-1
CASSTAERNTEAFF
TGCGCCAGCTCTACGGCGGAGAGAAACACTGAAGCTTTCTTT
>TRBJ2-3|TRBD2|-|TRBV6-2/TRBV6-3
CASSYSRTSGFRTDTQYF
TGTGCCAGCAGTTACTCGAGGACTAGTGGTTTCCGCACAGATACGCAGTATTTT
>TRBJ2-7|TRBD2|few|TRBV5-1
CASSLPTSGNSYEQYF
TGCGCCAGCAGCTTACCTACTAGCGGAAACTCCTACGAGCAGTACTTC
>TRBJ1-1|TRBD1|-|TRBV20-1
CSTTGDTEAFF
TGCAGTACTACAGGGGACACTGAAGCTTTCTTT
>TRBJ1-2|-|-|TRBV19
CASSIQSSQTNYGYTF
TGTGCCAGTAGTATACAGTCTTCCCAGACTAACTATGGCTACACCTTC
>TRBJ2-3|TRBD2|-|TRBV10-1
CASSEPGTSGNTDTQYF
TGCGCCAGCAGCGAACCTGGGACTAGCGGGAACACAGATACGCAGTATTTT
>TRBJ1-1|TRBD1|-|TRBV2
CASSGFQGATEAFF
TGTGCCAGCAGTGGGTTTCAGGGGGCAACTGAAGCTTTCTTT
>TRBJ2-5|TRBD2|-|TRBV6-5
CASRLAGVQETQYF
TGTGCCAGCAGACTAGCGGGGGTCCAAGAGACCCAGTACTTC
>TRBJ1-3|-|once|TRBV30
CAWADSGPIYF
TGTGCCTGGGCGGACAGCGGCCCCATATATTTT
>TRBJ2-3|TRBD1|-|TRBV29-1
CSVMDRGPDTQYF
TGCAGCGTTATGGACAGGGGGCCAGATACGCAGTATTTT
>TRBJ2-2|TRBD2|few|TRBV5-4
CASSLGLAGGTGELFF
TGTGCCAGCAGCTTGGGACTAGCGGGGGGGACCGGGGAGCTGTTTTTT
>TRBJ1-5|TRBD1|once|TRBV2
CASSRTGGDQPQHF
TGTGCCAGCAGTCGGACAGGGGGGGATCAGCCCCAGCATTTT
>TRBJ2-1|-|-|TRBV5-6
CASSPGRLSYNEQFF
TGTGCCAGCAGCCCGGGGAGGCTTTCCTACAATGAGCAGTTCTTC
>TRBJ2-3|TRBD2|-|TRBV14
CASSRPSGGARDTQYF
TGTGCCAGCAGCCGTCCTAGCGGGGGGGCCAGAGATACGCAGTATTTT
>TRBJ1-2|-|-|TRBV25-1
CASSDGGGYTF
TGTGCCAGCAGTGATGGGGGGGGCTACACCTTC
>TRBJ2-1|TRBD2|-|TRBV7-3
CASSLRRLAGGVGNEQFF
TGTGCCAGCAGCCTTCGCCGACTAGCGGGGGGAGTGGGCAATGAGCAGTTCTTC
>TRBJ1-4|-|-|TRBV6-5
CASSDRRGRYEKLFF
TGTGCCAGCAGCGACCGACGGGGAAGGTATGAAAAACTGTTTTTT
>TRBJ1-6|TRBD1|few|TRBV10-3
CATGQGKNSPLHF
TGTGCCACGGGACAGGGAAAAAATTCACCCCTCCACTTT
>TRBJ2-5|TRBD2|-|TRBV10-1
CASSGGPSGGRQETQYF
TGCGCCAGCAGTGGGGGCCCTAGCGGGGGCCGACAAGAGACCCAGTACTTC
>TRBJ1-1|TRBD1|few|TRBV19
CASSLSGTGVWSTEAFF
TGTGCCAGTAGTCTCTCCGGGACAGGGGTTTGGAGCACTGAAGCTTTCTTT
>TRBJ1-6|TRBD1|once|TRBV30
CAWSVRQGPNSPLHF
TGTGCCTGGAGTGTTAGACAGGGTCCTAATTCACCCCTCCACTTT
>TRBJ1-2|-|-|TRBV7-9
CASSLELGTSTYGYTF
TGTGCCAGCAGCTTAGAGCTCGGTACTAGCACCTATGGCTACACCTTC
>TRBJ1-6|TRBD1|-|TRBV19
CASGTGRNSPLHF
TGTGCCAGCGGGACAGGGCGGAATTCACCCCTCCACTTT
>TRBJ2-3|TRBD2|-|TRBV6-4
CASSDNPTSGGPGTQYF
TGTGCCAGCAGTGACAACCCGACTAGCGGGGGCCCCGGTACGCAGTATTTT
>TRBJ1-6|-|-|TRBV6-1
CASSELRQYNSPLHF
TGTGCCAGCAGTGAATTGAGGCAGTATAATTCACCCCTCCACTTT
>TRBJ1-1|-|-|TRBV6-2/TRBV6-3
CASSYPIGEGRTEAFF
TGTGCCAGCAGTTACCCAATCGGGGAAGGAAGGACTGAAGCTTTCTTT
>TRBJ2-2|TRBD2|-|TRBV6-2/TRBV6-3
CASSHPQTSGNTGELFF
TGTGCCAGCAGTCACCCTCAGACTAGCGGGAACACCGGGGAGCTGTTTTTT
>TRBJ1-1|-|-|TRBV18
CASSSVGGSAVVNTEAFF
TGTGCCAGCTCATCCGTAGGAGGATCCGCGGTAGTGAACACTGAAGCTTTCTTT
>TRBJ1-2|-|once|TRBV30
CAWSTEGAGGGYTF
TGTGCCTGGAGTACAGAAGGGGCAGGCGGAGGCTACACCTTC